The present entry profiles one T cell receptor (beta chain) with its context. TCRdb's table, derived via immunoSEQ multiplex PCR, lists solely in-frame clones and lacks some. In the table there are around 200,000 clones, about 88% of which are singletons. The length of the CDR3 is 15 residues. V was trimmed by 4 bases and J by 7 bases, leaving 19 bases between them. CDR1 is KGHSH and CDR2 is LQKENI in the germline V gene. This record belongs to a study of blood T cell repertoires in COVID-19. The chain uses TRBV18 and TRBJ1-1; D remains ambiguous. The sample consisted of PBMCs or T cells enriched from blood (not recorded which). The receptor comes from a woman aged 25 to 39 who had recovered from COVID-19. CDR3 region: CASSLMNLERNEAFF. The CDR3 nucleotides are TGTGCCAGCTCACTTATGAATCTGGAGCGGAATGAAGCTTTCTTT.